This TCR beta chain was recovered during a study of blood T cell repertoires in COVID-19. This study enrolled people aged 18 to 89 from roughly 22 US geographic areas. The study assigned cohorts using participant-reported clinical history. Remarks on this clone: At the DNA level, this CDR3 is encoded by other sequences in the same sample as well.

Original processing notes: Estimates of nucleated cell counts were drawn from the amplification of reference gene primers. Clones were read by immunoSEQ multiplex PCR, and TCRdb kept only the in-frame ones, dropping some. For V, J and clone size, that table is used; D and trimming come from the DNA. The data show approximately 200,000 clones, about nine tenths seen once. Per germline, CDR1 GTSNPN and CDR2 SVGIG (reference sequence). The CDR3 runs 15 residues. The junction had 6 bases not matched to a gene; V was cut back by 3 bases and J by 1 base. The sequence was collected from a woman aged 30 to 39 who had recovered from COVID-19. The chain combines TRBV30 with TRBJ1-5; 7 positions match TRBD1. Input material: PBMCs or T cells enriched from blood (not recorded which). The CDR3 bases are TGTGCCTGGAGCCGAGGGACAGACAGCAATCAGCCCCAGCATTTT. Translated, it gives CAWSRGTDSNQPQHF.